This T cell receptor beta chain derives from a study of response to subunit inactivated influenza vaccine. The CDR3 has 15 amino acids. CDR1 and CDR2 from the germline V gene are MNHEY and SVGAGI. V gave up 4 bases and J gave up 2 bases, with 15 bases separating them. In TCRdb, the RT-PCR reads were re-called with MiXCR into one record per CDR3 protein. This table has some 550,000 distinct CDR3 sequences, around 21% appearing once. The same specimen was also included in a second study, on T cells expressing NK-cell markers. That paper adds: Beta-chain TCR cDNA was generated via 5'RACE template switching with UMIs.

V and J are TRBV6-5 and TRBJ2-7; D might be TRBD1 or TRBD2, each matching 5 bases. This TCR derives from a man aged 50-59 years who received an inactivated influenza vaccine. The specimen was CD4+ T cells sorted from PBMCs, collected approximately 12 days after vaccination. The CDR3 sequence is CASSSGRGRTYEQYF. The CDR3 DNA follows: TGTGCCAGCAGTTCGGGAAGGGGCAGGACCTACGAGCAGTACTTC.